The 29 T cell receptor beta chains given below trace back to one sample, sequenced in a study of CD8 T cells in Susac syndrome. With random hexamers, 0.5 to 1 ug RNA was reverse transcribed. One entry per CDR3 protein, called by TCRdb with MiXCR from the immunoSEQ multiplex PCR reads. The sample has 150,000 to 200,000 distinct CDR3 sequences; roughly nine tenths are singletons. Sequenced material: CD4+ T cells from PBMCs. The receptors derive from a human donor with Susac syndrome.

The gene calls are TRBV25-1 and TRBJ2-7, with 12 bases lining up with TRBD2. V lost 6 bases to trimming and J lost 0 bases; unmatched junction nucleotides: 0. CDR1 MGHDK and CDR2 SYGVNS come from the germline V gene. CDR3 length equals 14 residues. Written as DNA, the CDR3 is TGTGCCAGCAGGGGACTAGCGGGCTCCTACGAGCAGTACTTC. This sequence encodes CASRGLAGSYEQYF.

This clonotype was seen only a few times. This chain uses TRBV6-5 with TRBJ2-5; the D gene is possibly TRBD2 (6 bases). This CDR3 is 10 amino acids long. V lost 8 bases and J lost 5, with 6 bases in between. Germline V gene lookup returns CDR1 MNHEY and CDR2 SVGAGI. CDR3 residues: CASGGETQYF. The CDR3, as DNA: TGTGCCAGCGGGGGGGAGACCCAGTACTTC.

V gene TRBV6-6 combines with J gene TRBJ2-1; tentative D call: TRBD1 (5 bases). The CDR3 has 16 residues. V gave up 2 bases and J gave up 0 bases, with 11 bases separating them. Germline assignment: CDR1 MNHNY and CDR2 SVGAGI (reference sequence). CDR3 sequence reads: CASSYPSRGSYNEQFF. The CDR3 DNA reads TGTGCCAGCAGTTACCCCTCTAGGGGCTCCTACAATGAGCAGTTCTTC.

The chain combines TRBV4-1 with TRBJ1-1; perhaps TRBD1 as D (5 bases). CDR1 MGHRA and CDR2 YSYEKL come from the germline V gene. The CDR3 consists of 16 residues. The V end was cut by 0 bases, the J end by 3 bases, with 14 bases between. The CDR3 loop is CASSQDSPGEDTEAFF. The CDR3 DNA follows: TGCGCCAGCAGCCAAGATAGTCCGGGGGAGGACACTGAAGCTTTCTTT.

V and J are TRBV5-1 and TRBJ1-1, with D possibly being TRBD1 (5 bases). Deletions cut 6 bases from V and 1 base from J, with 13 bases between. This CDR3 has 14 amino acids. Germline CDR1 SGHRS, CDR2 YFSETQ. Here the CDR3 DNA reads TGCGCCAGCAACCGGGACGGTGGGAACACTGAAGCTTTCTTT. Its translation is CASNRDGGNTEAFF.

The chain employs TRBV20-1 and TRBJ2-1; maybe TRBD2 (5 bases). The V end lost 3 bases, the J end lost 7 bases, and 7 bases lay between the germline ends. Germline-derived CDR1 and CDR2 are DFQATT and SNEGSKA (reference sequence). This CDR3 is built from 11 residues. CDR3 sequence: CSAREVNEQFF. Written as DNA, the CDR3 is TGCAGTGCTAGGGAGGTTAATGAGCAGTTCTTC.

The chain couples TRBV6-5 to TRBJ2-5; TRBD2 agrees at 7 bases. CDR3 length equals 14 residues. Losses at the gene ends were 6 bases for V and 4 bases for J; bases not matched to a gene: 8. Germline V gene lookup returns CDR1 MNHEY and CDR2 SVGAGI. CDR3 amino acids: CASSRMGGIETQYF. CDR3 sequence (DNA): TGTGCCAGCAGCAGAATGGGGGGGATAGAGACCCAGTACTTC.

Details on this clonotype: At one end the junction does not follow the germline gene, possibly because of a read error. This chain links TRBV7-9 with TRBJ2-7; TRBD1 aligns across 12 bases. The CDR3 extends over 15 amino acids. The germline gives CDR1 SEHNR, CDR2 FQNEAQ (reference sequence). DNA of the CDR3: TGTGCCAGCAGCGGGGGGGACAGGGGGCCTGATGAGCAGTATTTC. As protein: CASSGGDRGPDEQYF.

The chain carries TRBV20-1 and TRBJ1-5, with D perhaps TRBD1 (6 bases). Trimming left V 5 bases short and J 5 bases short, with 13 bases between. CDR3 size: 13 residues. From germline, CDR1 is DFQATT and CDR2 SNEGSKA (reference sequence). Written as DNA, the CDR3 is TGCAGTGCTCGCGGGACACGCGATCAGCCCCAGCATTTT. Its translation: CSARGTRDQPQHF.

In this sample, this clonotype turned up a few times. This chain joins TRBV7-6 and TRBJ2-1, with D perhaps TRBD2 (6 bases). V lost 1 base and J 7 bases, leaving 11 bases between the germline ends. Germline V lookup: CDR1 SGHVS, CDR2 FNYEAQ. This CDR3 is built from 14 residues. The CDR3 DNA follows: TGTGCCAGCAGCTTAGGTCAGGCGGGAAATGAGCAGTTCTTC. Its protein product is CASSLGQAGNEQFF.

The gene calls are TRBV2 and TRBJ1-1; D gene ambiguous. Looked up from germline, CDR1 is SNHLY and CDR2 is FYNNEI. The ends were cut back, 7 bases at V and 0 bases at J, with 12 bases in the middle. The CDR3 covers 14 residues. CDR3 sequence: CASMQEQLNTEAFF. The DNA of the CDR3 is TGTGCCAGCATGCAGGAACAATTGAACACTGAAGCTTTCTTT.

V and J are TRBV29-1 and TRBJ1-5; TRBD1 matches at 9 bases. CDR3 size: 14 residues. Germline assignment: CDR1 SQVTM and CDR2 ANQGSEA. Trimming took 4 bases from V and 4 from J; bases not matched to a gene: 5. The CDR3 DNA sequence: TGCAGCGTTGCACAGGGGGCGGGAAATCAGCCCCAGCATTTT. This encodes CSVAQGAGNQPQHF.

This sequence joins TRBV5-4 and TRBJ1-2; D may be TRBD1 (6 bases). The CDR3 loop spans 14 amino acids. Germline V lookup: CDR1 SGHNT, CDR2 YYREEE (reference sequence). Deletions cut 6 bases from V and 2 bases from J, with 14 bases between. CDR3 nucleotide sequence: TGTGCCAGCACCCTGGGGGGGGCAAACTATGGCTACACCTTC. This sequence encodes CASTLGGANYGYTF.

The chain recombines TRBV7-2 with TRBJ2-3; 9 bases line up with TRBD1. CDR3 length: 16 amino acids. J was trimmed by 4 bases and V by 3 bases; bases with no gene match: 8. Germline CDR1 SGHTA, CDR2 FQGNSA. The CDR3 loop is CASSFSGTGNADTQYF. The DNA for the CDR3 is TGTGCCAGCAGCTTTTCCGGGACAGGGAATGCAGATACGCAGTATTTT.

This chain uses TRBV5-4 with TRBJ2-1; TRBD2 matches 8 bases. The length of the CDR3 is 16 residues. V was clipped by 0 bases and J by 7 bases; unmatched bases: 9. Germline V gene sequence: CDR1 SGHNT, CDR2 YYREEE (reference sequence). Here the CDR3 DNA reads TGTGCCAGCAGCTTGGAACTAGCGGCTATCGGGAATGAGCAGTTCTTC. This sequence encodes CASSLELAAIGNEQFF. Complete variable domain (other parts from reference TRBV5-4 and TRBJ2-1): ETGVTQSPTHLIKTRGQQVTLRCSSQSGHNTVSWYQQALGQGPQFIFQYYREEENGRGNFPPRFSGLQFPNYSSELNVNALELDDSALYLCASSLELAAIGNEQFFGPGTRLTVL.

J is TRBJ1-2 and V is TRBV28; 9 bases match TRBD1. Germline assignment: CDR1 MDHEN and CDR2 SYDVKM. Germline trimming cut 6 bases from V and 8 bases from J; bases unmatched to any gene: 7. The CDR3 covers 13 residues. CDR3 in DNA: TGTGCCAGCAGGAAACAGGGGGCGGGAGGCTACACCTTC. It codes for CASRKQGAGGYTF.

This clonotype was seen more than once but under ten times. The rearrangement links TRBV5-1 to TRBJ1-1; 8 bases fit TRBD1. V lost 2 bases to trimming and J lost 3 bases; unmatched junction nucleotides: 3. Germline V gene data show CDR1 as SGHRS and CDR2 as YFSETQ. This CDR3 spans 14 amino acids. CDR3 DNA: TGCGCCAGCAGCTTCGGACAGGGATACACTGAAGCTTTCTTT. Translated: CASSFGQGYTEAFF.

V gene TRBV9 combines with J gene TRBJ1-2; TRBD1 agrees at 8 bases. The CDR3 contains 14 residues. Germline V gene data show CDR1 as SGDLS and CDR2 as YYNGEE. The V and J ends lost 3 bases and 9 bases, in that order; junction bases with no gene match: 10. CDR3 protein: CASSGLQGVGSYTF. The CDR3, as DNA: TGTGCCAGCAGCGGACTACAGGGGGTCGGGAGCTACACCTTC.

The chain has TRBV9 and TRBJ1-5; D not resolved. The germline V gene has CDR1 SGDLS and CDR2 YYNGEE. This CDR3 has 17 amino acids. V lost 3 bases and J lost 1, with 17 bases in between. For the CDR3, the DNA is TGTGCCAGCAGCGGAGCCCAGGTGTTGCAGAGCAATCAGCCCCAGCATTTT. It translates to CASSGAQVLQSNQPQHF.

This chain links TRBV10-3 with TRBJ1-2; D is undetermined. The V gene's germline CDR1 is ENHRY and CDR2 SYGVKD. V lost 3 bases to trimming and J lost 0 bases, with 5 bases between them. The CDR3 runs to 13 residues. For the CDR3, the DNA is TGTGCCATCAGTGATGACACTAACTATGGCTACACCTTC. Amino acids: CAISDDTNYGYTF.

CDR3 DNA sequence: TGCAGTGCTAGAGATCTAAGGGAAATCCAGGGGGCCAGACTTTACGAGCAGTACTTC. As protein: CSARDLREIQGARLYEQYF. The chain is built from TRBV20-1 and TRBJ2-7; 8 positions agree with TRBD1. Germline CDR1 and CDR2: DFQATT and SNEGSKA (reference sequence). The V and J ends lost 0 bases and 4 bases, in that order; junction bases with no gene match: 20. CDR3 length: 19 amino acids.

The CDR3 loop is CASSLAAGVDGYTF. The DNA of the CDR3 is TGCGCCAGCAGCTTGGCAGCAGGGGTGGATGGCTACACCTTC. The J gene is TRBJ1-2, the V gene TRBV5-1, with a tentative D call TRBD1 (6 bases). Germline values: CDR1 SGHRS, CDR2 YFSETQ. Between the trimmed V and J ends, which lost 0 bases and 6 bases, there was a span of 12 bases. This CDR3 is 14 amino acids long.

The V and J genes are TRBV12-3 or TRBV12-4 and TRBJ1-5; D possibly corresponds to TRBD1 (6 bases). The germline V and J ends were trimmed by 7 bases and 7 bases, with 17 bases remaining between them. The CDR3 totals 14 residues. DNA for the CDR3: TGTGCCAGCACCGCGACAAACCAGGGGCAGCCCCAGCATTTT. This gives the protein CASTATNQGQPQHF.

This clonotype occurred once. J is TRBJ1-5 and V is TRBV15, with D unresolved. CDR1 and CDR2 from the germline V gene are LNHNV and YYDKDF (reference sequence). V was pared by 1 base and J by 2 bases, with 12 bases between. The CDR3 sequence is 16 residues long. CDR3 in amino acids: CATSRGWSDGNQPQHF. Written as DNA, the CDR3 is TGTGCCACCAGCAGAGGTTGGTCGGATGGCAATCAGCCCCAGCATTTT.

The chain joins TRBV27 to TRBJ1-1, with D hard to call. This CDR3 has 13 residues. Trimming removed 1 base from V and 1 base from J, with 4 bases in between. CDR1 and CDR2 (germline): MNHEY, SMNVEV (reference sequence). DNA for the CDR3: TGTGCCAGCAGTTTATTAGGGAACACTGAAGCTTTCTTT. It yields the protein CASSLLGNTEAFF.

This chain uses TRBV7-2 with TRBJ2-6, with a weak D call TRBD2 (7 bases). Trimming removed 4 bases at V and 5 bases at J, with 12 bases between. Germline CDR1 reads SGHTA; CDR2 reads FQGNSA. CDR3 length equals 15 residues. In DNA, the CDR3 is TGTGCCAGCAGCTCGGGGGGCCGTTGGGCCAACGTCCTGACTTTC. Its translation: CASSSGGRWANVLTF.

The CDR3 region has the DNA TGTGCCAGCAGCAACTGGGGGGGCGGAACAGATACGCAGTATTTT. Protein sequence: CASSNWGGGTDTQYF. The rearrangement uses TRBV12-3 or TRBV12-4 and TRBJ2-3; D is possibly TRBD2 (7 bases). CDR3 length: 15 residues. The V and J ends lost 6 bases and 3 bases respectively, with 16 bases between them.

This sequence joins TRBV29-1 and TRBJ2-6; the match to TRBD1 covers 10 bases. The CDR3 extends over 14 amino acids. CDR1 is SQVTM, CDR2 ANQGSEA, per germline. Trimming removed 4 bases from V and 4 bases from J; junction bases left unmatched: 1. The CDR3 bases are TGCAGCGTTGGACAGGGGGCCGGGGCCAACGTCCTGACTTTC. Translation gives CSVGQGAGANVLTF. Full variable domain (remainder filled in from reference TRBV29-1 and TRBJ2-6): SAVISQKPSRDICQRGTSLTIQCQVDSQVTMMFWYRQQPGQSLTLIATANQGSEATYESGFVIDKFPISRPNLTFSTLTVSNMSPEDSSIYLCSVGQGAGANVLTFGAGSRLTVL.

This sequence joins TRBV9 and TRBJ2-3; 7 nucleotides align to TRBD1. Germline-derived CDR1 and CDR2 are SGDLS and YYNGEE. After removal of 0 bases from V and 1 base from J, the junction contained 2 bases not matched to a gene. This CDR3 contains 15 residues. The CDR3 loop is CASSVGTGGTDTQYF. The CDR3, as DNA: TGTGCCAGCAGCGTAGGAACAGGGGGCACAGATACGCAGTATTTT.